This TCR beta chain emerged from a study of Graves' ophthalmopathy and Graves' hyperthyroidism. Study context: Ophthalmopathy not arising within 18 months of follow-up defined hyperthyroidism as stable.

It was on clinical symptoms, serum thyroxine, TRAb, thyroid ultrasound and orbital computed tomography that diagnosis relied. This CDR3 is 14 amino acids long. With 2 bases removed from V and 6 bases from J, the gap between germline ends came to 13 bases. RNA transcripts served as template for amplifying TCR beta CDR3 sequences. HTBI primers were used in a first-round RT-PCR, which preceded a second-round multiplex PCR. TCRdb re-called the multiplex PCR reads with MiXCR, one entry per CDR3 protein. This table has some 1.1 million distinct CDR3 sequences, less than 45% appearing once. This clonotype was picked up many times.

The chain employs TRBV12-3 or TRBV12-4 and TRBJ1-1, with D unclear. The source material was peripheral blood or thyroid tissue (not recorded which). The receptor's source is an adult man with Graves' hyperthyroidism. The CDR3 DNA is TGTGCCAGCAGTTTATTTTCGAGGAGATCTGAAGCTTTCTTT. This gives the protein CASSLFSRRSEAFF.